What follows are 6 T cell receptor beta chains derived from one specimen sequenced in a study of T-cell reconstitution after alpha-beta-depleted transplantation in children. Molecular barcoding with unique molecular identifiers was used for the TCRbeta library. TCRdb re-called the PCR reads through MiXCR, storing one row per CDR3 protein. The sample includes tens of thousands of distinct CDR3 sequences, 40% to 45% seen only once; the top ten take 95% to 98%. The sample was PBMCs, mostly from graft donor cells, taken 360 days after TCRalphabeta/CD19-depleted stem cell transplant. Source of these receptors: a male patient aged 10 to 17 who had a stem cell transplant for acute lymphoblastic leukemia, so the T cells may come from the graft donor.

The V gene is TRBV28, the J gene TRBJ2-1; TRBD2 matches 8 bases. This CDR3 has 15 residues. V dropped 4 bases and J dropped 6; count of bases not matched to a gene: 8. The germline gives CDR1 MDHEN, CDR2 SYDVKM. The CDR3 nucleotides read TGTGCCAGCAGTTCCCAGCGGGAGTTTAGCAATGAGCAGTTCTTC. Its protein product is CASSSQREFSNEQFF.

J is TRBJ2-5 and V is TRBV7-9, with D perhaps matching TRBD2 (7 bases). V was trimmed by 1 base and J by 0 bases, leaving 15 bases between them. CDR3 length equals 17 residues. Per the germline V gene, CDR1 is SEHNR and CDR2 is FQNEAQ (reference sequence). The CDR3 spells CASSLGWRGPYQETQYF. As DNA, the CDR3 is TGTGCCAGCAGCTTAGGATGGCGGGGGCCATACCAAGAGACCCAGTACTTC.

V and J are TRBV6-5 and TRBJ2-1; a weak D match, TRBD1 (6 bases). The germline V gene has CDR1 MNHEY and CDR2 SVGAGI. This CDR3 contains 12 residues. The V gene lost 6 bases and the J gene lost 7 bases, with 10 bases spanning the gap. The CDR3 loop is CASRGARNEQFF. The CDR3 region has the DNA TGTGCCAGCAGGGGGGCTAGGAATGAGCAGTTCTTC.

The V call is TRBV28, the J call TRBJ2-3; D tentatively fits TRBD1 or TRBD2 (5 bases each). Trimming removed 4 bases at V and 5 bases at J, with 13 bases between. Germline V lookup: CDR1 MDHEN, CDR2 SYDVKM. The CDR3 is made up of 14 amino acids. The CDR3 loop is CASSWGFRGDTQYF. As DNA, the CDR3 is TGTGCCAGCAGTTGGGGGTTTCGGGGAGATACGCAGTATTTT. The entire variable domain, with the rest obtained from reference TRBV28 and TRBJ2-3, is as follows: DVKVTQSSRYLVKRTGEKVFLECVQDMDHENMFWYRQDPGLGLRLIYFSYDVKMKEKGDIPEGYSVSREKKERFSLILESASTNQTSMYLCASSWGFRGDTQYFGPGTRLTVL.

This chain connects TRBV3-1 to TRBJ2-1; a possible D gene is TRBD2 (6 bases). Germline lookup yields CDR1 LGHDT and CDR2 YNNKEL (reference sequence). V dropped 0 bases and J dropped 8 bases, with 14 bases sitting between them. This CDR3 has 15 amino acids. The CDR3 region is CASSQDAGRHDEQFF. The CDR3 nucleotides read TGTGCCAGCAGCCAAGATGCGGGGAGGCACGATGAGCAGTTCTTC.

This clonotype was counted between two and nine times. The chain links TRBV20-1 to TRBJ2-5, with D unresolved. Trimming removed 5 bases at V and 5 bases at J, with 6 bases between. The CDR3 covers 10 residues. In germline, CDR1 is DFQATT, CDR2 SNEGSKA (reference sequence). CDR3: CSAPRETQYF. The CDR3 coding sequence is TGCAGTGCTCCCCGCGAGACCCAGTACTTC.